Listed here are 23 T cell receptor beta chains from one sample, sequenced in a study of blood T cell repertoires in COVID-19. Clones were read by immunoSEQ multiplex PCR, and TCRdb kept only the in-frame ones, dropping some. Altogether 20,000 to 25,000 clones are present, 91% being singletons, with the ten largest covering over 3%. The sample consisted of peripheral blood. The source of these receptors is a woman aged 70 to 79 with active COVID-19.

The rearrangement joins TRBV6-5 to TRBJ1-2; 7 positions match TRBD1. The germline V gene has CDR1 MNHEY and CDR2 SVGAGI. J lost 4 bases, V lost 6 bases, and 5 bases had no gene match. This CDR3 comprises 13 residues. The CDR3 sequence is CASSQEGAYGYTF. CDR3 nucleotide sequence: TGTGCCAGCAGCCAGGAGGGGGCCTATGGCTACACCTTC.

The genes are TRBV5-1 and TRBJ2-7; a weak D match, TRBD1 (6 bases). The V end lost 5 bases, the J end lost 9 bases, and 27 bases lay between the germline ends. The length of the CDR3 is 16 residues. Germline V lookup: CDR1 SGHRS, CDR2 YFSETQ. The CDR3 reads CASSLDHRATSTSQYF. CDR3 sequence (DNA): TGCGCCAGCAGTCTGGACCACAGGGCCACTTCTACGTCGCAGTACTTC.

The rearrangement joins TRBV6-5 to TRBJ2-5; 8 bases fit TRBD1. Trimming at V came to 0 bases and at J to 4 bases, leaving 4 bases not matched to a gene. Germline values: CDR1 MNHEY, CDR2 SVGAGI. The CDR3 sequence is 15 residues long. The CDR3 DNA sequence: TGTGCCAGCAGTTACTCGGCAGGGGGCCCAGAGACCCAGTACTTC. Translation gives CASSYSAGGPETQYF.

V and J are TRBV5-1 and TRBJ1-6, with a tentative D call TRBD1 (6 bases). The ends were cut back, 4 bases at V and 9 bases at J, with 20 bases in the middle. In germline, CDR1 is SGHRS, CDR2 YFSETQ. The CDR3 is 16 amino acids. The CDR3 protein is CASSRAYRDNSSPLHF. The CDR3 DNA reads TGCGCCAGCAGCCGAGCCTACCGGGACAACTCTTCACCCCTCCACTTT.

This chain connects TRBV5-4 to TRBJ2-7; 11 nucleotides agree with TRBD2. Trimming cost V 4 bases and J 3 bases; bases outside gene matches: 6. Per the germline V gene, CDR1 is SGHNT and CDR2 is YYREEE (reference sequence). The CDR3 spans 15 residues. The CDR3 loop is CASSDLAGGIYEQYF. Written as DNA, the CDR3 is TGTGCCAGCAGCGATCTAGCGGGAGGAATCTACGAGCAGTACTTC.

This clone was seen only a few times. The chain uses TRBV7-9 and TRBJ1-5, with 7 bases aligning to TRBD1. The V gene end was trimmed by 2 bases and the J gene end by 4 bases; junction bases not matched to a gene: 5. Germline CDR1 reads SEHNR; CDR2 reads FQNEAQ (reference sequence). CDR3 length: 15 residues. As DNA, the CDR3 is TGTGCCAGCAGCTTAACCGGGACAGAGAATCAGCCCCAGCATTTT. Translation gives CASSLTGTENQPQHF.

The chain uses TRBV28 and TRBJ2-7; D is possibly TRBD2 (5 bases). Germline CDR1 is MDHEN and CDR2 is SYDVKM. The CDR3 is made up of 12 amino acids. The V end was cut by 1 base, the J end by 9 bases, with 10 bases between. The CDR3 DNA reads as TGTGCCAGCAGTTTATTAAGCCGGGGGCAGTACTTC. Its protein product is CASSLLSRGQYF.

The rearrangement links TRBV4-1 to TRBJ2-1; 9 nucleotides match TRBD2. This CDR3 has 15 amino acids. Germline CDR1 and CDR2: MGHRA and YSYEKL. V shed 1 base, J shed 10 bases, and the junction held 8 bases outside the gene matches. CDR3: CASSQVIRLAGEQFF. The CDR3 DNA sequence: TGCGCCAGCAGCCAAGTCATTCGGCTAGCGGGGGAGCAGTTCTTC.

The chain links TRBV3-1 (or the pseudogene TRBV3-2) to TRBJ2-2; tentatively, D is TRBD1 (6 bases). Trimming stripped 4 bases from V and 7 bases from J, with 13 bases between. There are 14 residues in the CDR3. The germline V gene has CDR1 LGHDT and CDR2 YNNKEL (reference sequence). In DNA form, the CDR3 reads TGTGCCAGCAGCCTGAGGGGGTCGGACGGGGAGCTGTTTTTT. Translated, it gives CASSLRGSDGELFF.

This sequence joins TRBV10-3 and TRBJ1-2, with 12 nucleotides matching TRBD1. The germline V gene encodes CDR1 ENHRY and CDR2 SYGVKD. V was pared by 3 bases and J by 8 bases, with 16 bases of the junction left unmatched. The CDR3 is 18 amino acids. CDR3 in amino acids: CAISEAFGPGTGGLGYTF. DNA of the CDR3: TGTGCCATCAGTGAAGCCTTTGGGCCCGGGACAGGGGGCCTGGGCTACACCTTC.

CDR3 region: CASRPDRTNYEQYF. CDR3 DNA sequence: TGCGCCAGCAGACCCGACAGGACGAACTACGAGCAGTACTTC. The chain carries TRBV23-1 and TRBJ2-7, with D possibly being TRBD1 (6 bases). TRBV23-1 is labeled an ORF, and its function is uncertain. V lost 6 bases, J lost 3 bases, and 15 bases lay in between. The CDR3 contains 14 residues.

The chain uses TRBV6-6 and TRBJ2-1; 10 bases align to TRBD2. Germline V gene data show CDR1 as MNHNY and CDR2 as SVGAGI (reference sequence). The V and J ends lost 6 bases and 4 bases, in that order; junction bases with no gene match: 6. The CDR3 runs to 15 residues. CDR3 region: CASSRGLAEYNEQFF. The CDR3 DNA is TGTGCCAGCAGCCGTGGACTAGCGGAGTACAATGAGCAGTTCTTC.

The rearrangement uses TRBV18 and TRBJ1-3; 9 bases fit TRBD1. CDR3 size: 15 residues. The germline gives CDR1 KGHSH, CDR2 LQKENI. The V and J ends lost 0 bases and 9 bases, in that order; junction bases with no gene match: 6. As DNA, the CDR3 is TGTGCCAGCTCACCACCGGGGACAGGGAGAGGCACCATATATTTT. It is translated as CASSPPGTGRGTIYF.

This chain connects TRBV4-1 to TRBJ1-5, with D possibly being TRBD1 (6 bases). Germline V gene sequence: CDR1 MGHRA, CDR2 YSYEKL. The CDR3 spans 15 residues. Between the trimmed V and J ends, which lost 0 bases and 9 bases, there was a span of 15 bases. CDR3 sequence (DNA): TGCGCCAGCAGCCAAGAAGGACAGCCCTACACGCCCCAGCATTTT. Amino acid sequence: CASSQEGQPYTPQHF.

This clone was detected a few times. This rearrangement joins TRBV6-5 to TRBJ2-2; 10 bases line up with TRBD1. This CDR3 is built from 14 residues. Trimming at V came to 6 bases and at J to 6 bases, leaving 4 bases not matched to a gene. Germline V gives CDR1 MNHEY, CDR2 SVGAGI. CDR3 DNA sequence: TGTGCCAGCAGGGGACAGGGGTCCGCCGGGGAGCTGTTTTTT. This codes for CASRGQGSAGELFF.

The chain carries TRBV12-3 or TRBV12-4 and TRBJ1-2, with a tentative D call TRBD1 (5 bases). The CDR3 sequence is 11 residues long. Trimming cost V 11 bases and J 9 bases, with 16 bases left between them. Here the CDR3 reads CALGGVGSYTF. For the CDR3, the DNA is TGTGCCCTCGGGGGAGTTGGGAGCTACACCTTC.

The chain has TRBV19 and TRBJ2-1; weak D call: TRBD2 (6 bases). This CDR3 is built from 13 residues. V was shortened by 11 bases and J by 10 bases, with 21 bases between the two germline ends. Per germline, CDR1 LNHDA and CDR2 SQIVND (reference sequence). CDR3 in DNA: TGTGCCTCGAGACAACGGGAGAAGGTGGAGCAGTTCTTC. Translated: CASRQREKVEQFF.

This chain links TRBV7-6 with TRBJ2-1; no clear D. CDR3 length: 15 amino acids. The germline V and J ends were trimmed by 0 bases and 6 bases, with 12 bases remaining between them. The germline CDR1 and CDR2 sequences are SGHVS and FNYEAQ. The CDR3 DNA follows: TGTGCCAGCAGCTTAGCCCCAAGAAGAGTCAATGAGCAGTTCTTC. It specifies CASSLAPRRVNEQFF. Drawing the rest from reference TRBV7-6 and TRBJ2-1, the complete variable domain is GAGVSQSPRYKVTKRGQDVALRCDPISGHVSLYWYRQALGQGPEFLTYFNYEAQQDKSGLPNDRFSAERPEGSISTLTIQRTEQRDSAMYRCASSLAPRRVNEQFFGPGTRLTVL.

The rearrangement links TRBV27 to TRBJ2-7; D perhaps matches TRBD2 (5 bases). Per the germline V gene, CDR1 is MNHEY and CDR2 is SMNVEV (reference sequence). Deletions cut 3 bases from V and 3 bases from J, with 9 bases between. The CDR3 spans 13 residues. The chain's CDR3 is CASSLSGSYEQYF. CDR3 coding DNA: TGTGCCAGCAGTTTGAGCGGTAGCTACGAGCAGTACTTC.

The V gene is TRBV20-1, the J gene TRBJ1-6; TRBD1 matches 7 bases. Per the germline V gene, CDR1 is DFQATT and CDR2 is SNEGSKA (reference sequence). The CDR3 runs 14 residues. With V trimmed by 3 bases and J by 6 bases, 5 bases remained unmatched. The CDR3 loop is CSASYTGANSPLHF. CDR3 bases: TGCAGTGCTAGTTACACAGGGGCTAATTCACCCCTCCACTTT.

The V call is TRBV9, the J call TRBJ2-5, with TRBD2 identical over 16 bases. With V trimmed by 7 bases and J by 5 bases, 5 bases remained unmatched. Germline-derived CDR1 and CDR2 are SGDLS and YYNGEE. The CDR3 covers 15 residues. The CDR3 region is CASGTSGRAGETQYF. The CDR3 DNA sequence: TGTGCCAGCGGGACTAGCGGGAGGGCCGGGGAGACCCAGTACTTC.

The rearrangement joins TRBV9 to TRBJ1-1; a weak D match, TRBD1 (6 bases). V lost 4 bases and J 5 bases, leaving 18 bases between the germline ends. Germline-derived CDR1 and CDR2 are SGDLS and YYNGEE. The CDR3 sequence is 15 residues long. For the CDR3, the DNA is TGTGCCAGCAGCTCCTCAGAGGGGGTGTGGACTGAAGCTTTCTTT. It yields the protein CASSSSEGVWTEAFF.

The chain couples TRBV29-1 to TRBJ1-1, with D hard to call. The CDR3 is 11 residues long. Trimming shortened V by 4 bases and J by 6 bases, and 9 bases separated the two germline ends. Germline CDR1 reads SQVTM; CDR2 reads ANQGSEA. CDR3 protein: CSVAPSPEAFF. The CDR3 bases are TGCAGCGTTGCCCCCTCCCCTGAAGCTTTCTTT.